This is a list of T cell receptor beta chains from one sample in a study of PD-L1 blockade in urothelial cancer. Profiling relied on immunoSEQ multiplex PCR, and the TCRdb table lists in-frame clones only, not all of them. The sample records 120,000 or so clones, about 84% being singletons. This sample comprised PBMCs, obtained around atezolizumab (anti-PD-L1) treatment. The receptor source for this set is a man aged 45-65 years with urothelial cancer. Both conserved end residues are part of each CDR3. D genes are given only for firm matches. Rows give clone size only sometimes, using once, few, many, or a class for an expanded clone.

cdr3_nt | cdr3_aa | clone_size | d_call | cdr3_length | j_call | v_call
TGTGCCAGCAGCCCCAGGGACAGGGTACCTAAGGCACCCCTCCACTTT | CASSPRDRVPKAPLHF | . | TRBD1 | 16 | TRBJ1-6 | TRBV5-6
TGTGCCAGCAGCCAAGTGGCCGGGACCTACAATGAGCAGTTCTTC | CASSQVAGTYNEQFF | . | . | 15 | TRBJ2-1 | TRBV14
TGCGCCAGCAGCCAGAGACTTCCGGGGAGCTACGAGCAGTACTTC | CASSQRLPGSYEQYF | . | . | 15 | TRBJ2-7 | TRBV5-1
TGTGCCAGCAGATCAGGGACCTACGAGCAGTACTTC | CASRSGTYEQYF | . | . | 12 | TRBJ2-7 | TRBV7-2
TGTGCCAGCAGTCCAATGGGGACAGGGGAGAATGGCTACACCTTC | CASSPMGTGENGYTF | . | TRBD1 | 15 | TRBJ1-2 | TRBV27
TGTGCCATCAGTGCTAGCCCTCCTACCGACAATGAGCAGTTCTTC | CAISASPPTDNEQFF | . | . | 15 | TRBJ2-1 | TRBV10-3
TGTGCCAGCAGCGGTCGGGACTGGGAGAAGACCCAGTACTTC | CASSGRDWEKTQYF | . | . | 14 | TRBJ2-5 | TRBV14
TGTGCCAGCAGCCTTTCAGGCGGGGCTAATGAAAAACTGTTTTTT | CASSLSGGANEKLFF | . | . | 15 | TRBJ1-4 | TRBV6-5
TGCGCCAGCAGTCAATCTTACAGGGGAGCCTACGAGCAGTACTTC | CASSQSYRGAYEQYF | . | TRBD1 | 15 | TRBJ2-7 | TRBV23-1
TGTGCCAGCTCACCAGGCAGTCAGAACACTGAAGCTTTCTTT | CASSPGSQNTEAFF | . | . | 14 | TRBJ1-1 | TRBV18
TGTGCCAGCAGCCACCGGAGGGGGACAGGGGAGGGGAACACTGAAGCTTTCTTT | CASSHRRGTGEGNTEAFF | . | TRBD1 | 18 | TRBJ1-1 | TRBV14
TGTGCCTGGAGCCGGGGGACCCACTCTGGAAACACCATATATTTT | CAWSRGTHSGNTIYF | . | . | 15 | TRBJ1-3 | TRBV30
TGTGCCAGCAGCTCGGGACTAGTGACCGGGGAGCTGTTTTTT | CASSSGLVTGELFF | . | TRBD2 | 14 | TRBJ2-2 | TRBV7-8
TGTGCCAGCAAACTAAGGACTAGCGGTTACAATGAGCAGTTCTTC | CASKLRTSGYNEQFF | . | TRBD2 | 15 | TRBJ2-1 | TRBV28
TGTGCCAGCAGCTTAACTGACTACGAGCAGTACTTC | CASSLTDYEQYF | many | . | 12 | TRBJ2-7 | TRBV7-8
TGTGCCAGCAGTGATGTCAATAGCGGGAGGAGAGAGACCCAGTACTTC | CASSDVNSGRRETQYF | . | TRBD2 | 16 | TRBJ2-5 | TRBV2
TGTGCCAGCAGCTTAGATGGGACAGGGCTTGGCTACACCTTC | CASSLDGTGLGYTF | . | TRBD1 | 14 | TRBJ1-2 | TRBV11-2
TGTGCCAGCAGCTTAGCTGACACGAGCTCCTATAATTCACCCCTCCACTTT | CASSLADTSSYNSPLHF | . | . | 17 | TRBJ1-6 | TRBV7-9
TGTGCCATCGGGCAGCAGAACACTGAAGCTTTCTTT | CAIGQQNTEAFF | few | . | 12 | TRBJ1-1 | TRBV10-3
TGTGCCAGCAGCGTAGTAGGCGGGAGCACAGATACGCAGTATTTT | CASSVVGGSTDTQYF | . | . | 15 | TRBJ2-3 | TRBV9
TGCAGTGTATGGCGGGACGGTGGCTACACCTTC | CSVWRDGGYTF | . | . | 11 | TRBJ1-2 | TRBV20-1
TGTGCCTGGAGTAGGGCCCCTGGACAGATCAATCAGCCCCAGCATTTT | CAWSRAPGQINQPQHF | . | . | 16 | TRBJ1-5 | TRBV30
TGTGCCAGCAGCCAAGCGTGGCAAAGCTCCTACAATGAGCAGTTCTTC | CASSQAWQSSYNEQFF | . | . | 16 | TRBJ2-1 | TRBV4-2
TGTGCCAGCAGCCAAGACCCTAGCGGCTCCCAAGAGACCCAGTACTTC | CASSQDPSGSQETQYF | . | TRBD2 | 16 | TRBJ2-5 | TRBV14
TGTGCCAGCAGCTTAGGGGACAGGGTATCACATTCACCCCTCCACTTT | CASSLGDRVSHSPLHF | . | TRBD1 | 16 | TRBJ1-6 | TRBV11-2
TGTGCCAGCAGTGTGACGAGCGGAGGTAGGTCCGAGCAGTACTTC | CASSVTSGGRSEQYF | many | . | 15 | TRBJ2-7 | TRBV6-1
TGTGCCAGCAGTCAAAGACACTACGAGCAGTACTTC | CASSQRHYEQYF | . | . | 12 | TRBJ2-7 | TRBV28
TGTGCCATCAGTGAGGATAGTATGGATGAGCAGTTCTTC | CAISEDSMDEQFF | . | . | 13 | TRBJ2-1 | TRBV10-3
TGTGCCTGCTCGGCTAGCGGGAGAGGCACCGGGGAGCTGTTTTTT | CACSASGRGTGELFF | few | TRBD2 | 15 | TRBJ2-2 | TRBV30
TGTGCCAGCAGAAAGGACAGGGCAATCACCGGGGAGCTGTTTTTT | CASRKDRAITGELFF | few | TRBD1 | 15 | TRBJ2-2 | TRBV7-9
TGTGCCAGCAGCGTCTCCGGGACAGCCTCTGGAAACACCATATATTTT | CASSVSGTASGNTIYF | . | TRBD1 | 16 | TRBJ1-3 | TRBV2